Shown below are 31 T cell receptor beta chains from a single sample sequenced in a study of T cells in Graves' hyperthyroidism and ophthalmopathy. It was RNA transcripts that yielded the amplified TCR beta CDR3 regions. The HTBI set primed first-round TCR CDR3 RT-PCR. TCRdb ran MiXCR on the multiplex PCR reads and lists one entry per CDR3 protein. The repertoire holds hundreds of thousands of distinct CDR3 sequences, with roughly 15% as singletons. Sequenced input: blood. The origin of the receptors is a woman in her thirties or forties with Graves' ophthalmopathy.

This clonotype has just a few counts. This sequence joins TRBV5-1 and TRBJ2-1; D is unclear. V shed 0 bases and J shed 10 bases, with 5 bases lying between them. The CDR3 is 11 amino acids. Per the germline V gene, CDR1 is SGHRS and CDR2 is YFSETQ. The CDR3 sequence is CASSLATEQFF. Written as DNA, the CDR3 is TGCGCCAGCAGCTTGGCCACCGAGCAGTTCTTC.

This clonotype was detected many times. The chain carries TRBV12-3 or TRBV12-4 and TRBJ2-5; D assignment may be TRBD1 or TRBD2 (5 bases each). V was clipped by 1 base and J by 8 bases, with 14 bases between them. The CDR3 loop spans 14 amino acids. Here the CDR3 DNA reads TGTGCCAGCAGTTTAGGGGACCCAAGAGATACCCAGTACTTC. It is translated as CASSLGDPRDTQYF.

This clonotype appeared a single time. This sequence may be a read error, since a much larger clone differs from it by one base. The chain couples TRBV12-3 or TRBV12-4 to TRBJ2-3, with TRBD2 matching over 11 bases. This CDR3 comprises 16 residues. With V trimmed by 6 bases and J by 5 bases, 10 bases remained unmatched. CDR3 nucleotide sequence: TGTGCCAGCAGATCCTACTCTAGCGGGGGGAGAGATACGCAGTATTTT. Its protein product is CASRSYSSGGRDTQYF.

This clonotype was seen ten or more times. Here the CDR3 DNA reads TGTGCCAGTCGGGGGACAGGGGGCCGAAATGAGCAGTTCTTC. Translating it yields CASRGTGGRNEQFF. The V and J genes are TRBV28 and TRBJ2-1; TRBD1 matches 12 bases. V lost 9 bases and J lost 7; bases outside the gene matches: 7. This CDR3 spans 14 amino acids. The germline V gene has CDR1 MDHEN and CDR2 SYDVKM.

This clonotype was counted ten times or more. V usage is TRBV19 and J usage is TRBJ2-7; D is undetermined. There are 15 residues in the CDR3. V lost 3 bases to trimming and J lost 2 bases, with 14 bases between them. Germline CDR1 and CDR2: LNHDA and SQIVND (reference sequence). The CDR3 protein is CASSMSLGSAYEQYF. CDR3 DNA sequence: TGTGCCAGTAGTATGAGTCTGGGCAGCGCCTACGAGCAGTACTTC.

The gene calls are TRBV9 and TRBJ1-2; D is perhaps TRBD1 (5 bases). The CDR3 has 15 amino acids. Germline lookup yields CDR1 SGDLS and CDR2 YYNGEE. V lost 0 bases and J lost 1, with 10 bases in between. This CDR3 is CASSVGPGSNYGYTF. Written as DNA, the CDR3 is TGTGCCAGCAGCGTAGGGCCAGGGAGTAACTATGGCTACACCTTC.

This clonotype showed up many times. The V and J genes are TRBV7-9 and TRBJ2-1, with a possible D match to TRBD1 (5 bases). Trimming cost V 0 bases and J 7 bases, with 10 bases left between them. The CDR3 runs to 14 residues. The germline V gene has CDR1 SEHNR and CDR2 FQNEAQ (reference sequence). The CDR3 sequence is CASSLALTANEQFF. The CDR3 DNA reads TGTGCCAGCAGCTTAGCGCTGACAGCGAATGAGCAGTTCTTC.

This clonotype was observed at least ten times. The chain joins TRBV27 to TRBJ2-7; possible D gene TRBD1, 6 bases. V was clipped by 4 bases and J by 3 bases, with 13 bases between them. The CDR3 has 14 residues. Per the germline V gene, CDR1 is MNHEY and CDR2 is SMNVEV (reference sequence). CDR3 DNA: TGTGCCAGCAGTTCCCAGGGGCCCCTCTACGAGCAGTACTTC. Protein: CASSSQGPLYEQYF.

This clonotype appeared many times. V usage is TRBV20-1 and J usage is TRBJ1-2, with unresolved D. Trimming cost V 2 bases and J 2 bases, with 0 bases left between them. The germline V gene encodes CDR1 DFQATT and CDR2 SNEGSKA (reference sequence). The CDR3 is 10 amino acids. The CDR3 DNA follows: TGCAGTGCTAGAAACTATGGCTACACCTTC. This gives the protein CSARNYGYTF.

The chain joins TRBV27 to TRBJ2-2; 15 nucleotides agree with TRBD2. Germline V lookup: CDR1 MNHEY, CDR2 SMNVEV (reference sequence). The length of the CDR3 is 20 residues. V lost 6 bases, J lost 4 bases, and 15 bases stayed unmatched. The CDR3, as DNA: TGTGCCAGCAGCCAATGGGGTAGAAGGGGACTAGCGGGGGGCACCGGGGAGCTGTTTTTT. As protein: CASSQWGRRGLAGGTGELFF.

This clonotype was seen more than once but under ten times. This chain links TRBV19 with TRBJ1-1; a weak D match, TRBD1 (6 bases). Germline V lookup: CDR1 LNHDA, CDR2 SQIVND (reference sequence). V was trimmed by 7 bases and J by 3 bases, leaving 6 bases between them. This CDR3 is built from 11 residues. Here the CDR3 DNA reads TGTGCCAGTAACAGGGACACTGAAGCTTTCTTT. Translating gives CASNRDTEAFF.

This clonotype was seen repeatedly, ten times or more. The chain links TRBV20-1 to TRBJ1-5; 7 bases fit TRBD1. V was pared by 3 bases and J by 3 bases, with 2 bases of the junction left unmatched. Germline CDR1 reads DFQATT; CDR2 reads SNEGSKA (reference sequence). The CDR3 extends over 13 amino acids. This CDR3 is CSARDRNNQPQHF. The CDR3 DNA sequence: TGCAGTGCTAGGGACAGGAACAATCAGCCCCAGCATTTT.

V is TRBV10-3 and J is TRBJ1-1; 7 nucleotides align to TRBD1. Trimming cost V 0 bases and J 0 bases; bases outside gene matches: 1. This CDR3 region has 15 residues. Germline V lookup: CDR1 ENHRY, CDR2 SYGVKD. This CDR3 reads CAISESGTVNTEAFF. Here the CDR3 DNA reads TGTGCCATCAGTGAGTCCGGGACAGTGAACACTGAAGCTTTCTTT.

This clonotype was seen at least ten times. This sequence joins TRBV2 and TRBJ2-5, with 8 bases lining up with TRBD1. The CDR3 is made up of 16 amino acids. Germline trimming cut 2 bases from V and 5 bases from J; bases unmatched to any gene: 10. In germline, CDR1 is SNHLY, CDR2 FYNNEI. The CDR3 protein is CASSELGTGRKETQYF. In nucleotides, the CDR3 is TGTGCCAGCAGTGAATTGGGGACAGGACGCAAGGAGACCCAGTACTTC.

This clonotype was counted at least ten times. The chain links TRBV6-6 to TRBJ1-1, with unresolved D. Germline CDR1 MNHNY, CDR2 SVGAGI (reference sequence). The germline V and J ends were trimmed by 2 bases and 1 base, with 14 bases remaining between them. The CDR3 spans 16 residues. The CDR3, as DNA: TGTGCCAGCAGTTACACCTGGACGGATAAGAACACTGAAGCTTTCTTT. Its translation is CASSYTWTDKNTEAFF.

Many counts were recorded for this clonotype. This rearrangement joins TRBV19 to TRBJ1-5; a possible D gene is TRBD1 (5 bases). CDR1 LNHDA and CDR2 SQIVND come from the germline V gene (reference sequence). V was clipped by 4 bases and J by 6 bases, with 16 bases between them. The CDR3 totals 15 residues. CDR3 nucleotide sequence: TGTGCCAGTAGTAGCACTAAGCTGAGGGGTCAGCCCCAGCATTTT. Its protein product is CASSSTKLRGQPQHF.

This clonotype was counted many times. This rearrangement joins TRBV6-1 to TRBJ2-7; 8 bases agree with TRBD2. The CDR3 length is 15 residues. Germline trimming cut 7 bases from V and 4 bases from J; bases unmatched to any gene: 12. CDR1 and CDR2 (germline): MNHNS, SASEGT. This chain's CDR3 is CASTQVWREAYEQYF. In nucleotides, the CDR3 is TGTGCCAGCACTCAGGTGTGGCGGGAGGCATACGAGCAGTACTTC.

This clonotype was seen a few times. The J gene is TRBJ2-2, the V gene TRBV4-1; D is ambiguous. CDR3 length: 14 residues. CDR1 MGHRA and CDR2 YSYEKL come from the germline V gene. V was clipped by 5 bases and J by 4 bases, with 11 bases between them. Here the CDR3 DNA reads TGCGCCAGCAGCATTCGTCAGATCACCGGGGAGCTGTTTTTT. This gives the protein CASSIRQITGELFF.

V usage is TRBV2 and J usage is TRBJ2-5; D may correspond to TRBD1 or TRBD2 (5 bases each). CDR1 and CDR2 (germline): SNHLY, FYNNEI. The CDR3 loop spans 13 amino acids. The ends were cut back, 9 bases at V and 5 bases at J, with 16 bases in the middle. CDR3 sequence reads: CARRGGQRETQYF. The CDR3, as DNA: TGTGCCAGAAGGGGCGGCCAGCGGGAGACCCAGTACTTC. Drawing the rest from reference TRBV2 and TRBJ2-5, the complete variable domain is EPEVTQTPSHQVTQMGQEVILRCVPISNHLYFYWYRQILGQKVEFLVSFYNNEISEKSEIFDDQFSVERPDGSNFTLKIRSTKLEDSAMYFCARRGGQRETQYFGPGTRLLVL.

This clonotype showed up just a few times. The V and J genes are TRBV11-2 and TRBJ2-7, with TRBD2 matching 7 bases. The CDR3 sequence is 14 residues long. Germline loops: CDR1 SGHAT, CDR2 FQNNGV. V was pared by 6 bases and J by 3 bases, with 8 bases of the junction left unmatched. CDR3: CASRRTSVFYEQYF. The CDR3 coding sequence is TGTGCCAGCAGGCGTACTAGCGTGTTCTACGAGCAGTACTTC.

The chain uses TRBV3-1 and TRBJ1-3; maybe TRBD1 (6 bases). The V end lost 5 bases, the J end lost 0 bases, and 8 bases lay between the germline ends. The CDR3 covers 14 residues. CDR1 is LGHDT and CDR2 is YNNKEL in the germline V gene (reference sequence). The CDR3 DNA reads TGTGCCAGCAGCTGGACAGACTCTGGAAACACCATATATTTT. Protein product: CASSWTDSGNTIYF.

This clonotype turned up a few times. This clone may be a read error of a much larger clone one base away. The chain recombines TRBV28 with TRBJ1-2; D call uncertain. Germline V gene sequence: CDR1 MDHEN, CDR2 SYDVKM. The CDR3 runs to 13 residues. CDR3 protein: CASRLAANYGYTF. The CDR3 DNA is TGTGCCAGCCGTTTAGCCGCTAACTATGGCTACACCTTC.

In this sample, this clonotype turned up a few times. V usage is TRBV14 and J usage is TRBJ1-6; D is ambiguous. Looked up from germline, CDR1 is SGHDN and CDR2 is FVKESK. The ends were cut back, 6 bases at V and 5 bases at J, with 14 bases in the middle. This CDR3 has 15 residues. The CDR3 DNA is TGTGCCAGCAGGGAACACGCGAGCGATAATTCACCCCTCCACTTT. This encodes CASREHASDNSPLHF.

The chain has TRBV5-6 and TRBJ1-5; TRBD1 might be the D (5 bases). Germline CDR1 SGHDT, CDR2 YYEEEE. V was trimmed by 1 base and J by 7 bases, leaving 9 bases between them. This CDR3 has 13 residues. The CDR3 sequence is CASSLSGRQPQHF. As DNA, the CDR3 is TGTGCCAGCAGCTTGTCGGGGCGCCAGCCCCAGCATTTT.

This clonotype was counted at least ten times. As DNA, the CDR3 is TGCAGTGCTAGGGACCAGGGTTCCCGATCCTACGAGCAGTACTTC. Its protein is CSARDQGSRSYEQYF. V gene TRBV20-1 combines with J gene TRBJ2-7, with D maybe TRBD1 (5 bases). V was trimmed by 3 bases and J by 1 base, leaving 16 bases between them. This CDR3 is built from 15 residues. The V gene's germline CDR1 is DFQATT and CDR2 SNEGSKA (reference sequence).

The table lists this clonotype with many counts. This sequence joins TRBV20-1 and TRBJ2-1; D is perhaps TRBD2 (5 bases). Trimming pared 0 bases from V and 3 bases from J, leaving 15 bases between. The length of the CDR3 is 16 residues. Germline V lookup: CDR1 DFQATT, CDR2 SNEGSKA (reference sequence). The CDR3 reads CSARDIATSHYNEQFF. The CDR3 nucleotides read TGCAGTGCTAGAGATATAGCGACTTCACACTACAATGAGCAGTTCTTC.

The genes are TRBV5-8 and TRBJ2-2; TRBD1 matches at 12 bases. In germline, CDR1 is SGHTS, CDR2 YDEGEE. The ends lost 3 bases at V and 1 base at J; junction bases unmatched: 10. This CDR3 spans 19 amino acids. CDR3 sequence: CASSSGTGGRPMNTGELFF. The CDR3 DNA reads TGTGCCAGCAGCTCCGGGACAGGGGGCCGACCTATGAACACCGGGGAGCTGTTTTTT. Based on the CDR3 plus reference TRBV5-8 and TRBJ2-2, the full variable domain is EAGVTQSPTHLIKTRGQQATLRCSPISGHTSVYWYQQALGLGLQFLLWYDEGEERNRGNFPPRFSGRQFPNYSSELNVNALELEDSALYLCASSSGTGGRPMNTGELFFGEGSRLTVL.

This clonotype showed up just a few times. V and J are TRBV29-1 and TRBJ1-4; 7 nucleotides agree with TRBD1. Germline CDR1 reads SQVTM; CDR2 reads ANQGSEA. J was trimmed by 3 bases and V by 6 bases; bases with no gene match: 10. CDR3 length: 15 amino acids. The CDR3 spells CSVRGGSGPNEKLFF. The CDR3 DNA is TGCAGCGTCCGAGGGGGCTCAGGCCCTAATGAAAAACTGTTTTTT.

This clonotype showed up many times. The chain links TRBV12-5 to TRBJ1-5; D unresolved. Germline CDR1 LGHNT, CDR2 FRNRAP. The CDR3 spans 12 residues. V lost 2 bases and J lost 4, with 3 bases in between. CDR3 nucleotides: TGTGCTAGTGGTTTGCATAATCAGCCCCAGCATTTT. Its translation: CASGLHNQPQHF.

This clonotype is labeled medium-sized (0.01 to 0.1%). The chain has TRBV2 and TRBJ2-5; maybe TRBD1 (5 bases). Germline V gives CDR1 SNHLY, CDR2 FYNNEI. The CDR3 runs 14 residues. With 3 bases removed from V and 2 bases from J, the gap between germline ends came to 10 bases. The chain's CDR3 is CASSDPQGQETQYF. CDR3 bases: TGTGCCAGCAGTGACCCCCAGGGACAAGAGACCCAGTACTTC.

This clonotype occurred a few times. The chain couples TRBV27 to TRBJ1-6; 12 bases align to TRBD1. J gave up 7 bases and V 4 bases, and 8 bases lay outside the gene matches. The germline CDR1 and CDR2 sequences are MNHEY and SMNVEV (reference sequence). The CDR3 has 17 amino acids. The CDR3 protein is CASSYLRDRGLNSPLHF. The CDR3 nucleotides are TGTGCCAGCAGTTACCTCCGGGACAGGGGGCTGAATTCACCCCTCCACTTT.